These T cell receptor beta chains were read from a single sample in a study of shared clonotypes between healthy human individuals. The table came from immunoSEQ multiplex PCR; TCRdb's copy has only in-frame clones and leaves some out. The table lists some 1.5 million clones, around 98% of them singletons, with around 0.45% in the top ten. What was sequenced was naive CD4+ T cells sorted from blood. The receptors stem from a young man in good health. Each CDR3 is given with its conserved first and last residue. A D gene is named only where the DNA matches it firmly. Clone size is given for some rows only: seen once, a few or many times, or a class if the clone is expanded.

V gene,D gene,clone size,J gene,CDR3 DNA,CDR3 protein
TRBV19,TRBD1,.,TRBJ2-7,TGTGCCAGTTCGACCGGGACAGGGGTCAACTACGAGCAGTACTTC,CASSTGTGVNYEQYF
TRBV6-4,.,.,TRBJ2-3,TGTGCCAGCAGTGACTCAGGGGTGGGCACAGATACGCAGTATTTT,CASSDSGVGTDTQYF
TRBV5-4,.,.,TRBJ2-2,TGTGCCAGCAGCTTGGAGGGTCCGAACACCGGGGAGCTGTTTTTT,CASSLEGPNTGELFF
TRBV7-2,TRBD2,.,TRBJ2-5,TGTGCCAGCACCCGACGGGAGACTAGCGACTTACAAGAGACCCAGTACTTC,CASTRRETSDLQETQYF
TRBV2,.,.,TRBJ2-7,TGTGCCACTACCCGGGCGAGCTCCTACGAGCAGTACTTC,CATTRASSYEQYF
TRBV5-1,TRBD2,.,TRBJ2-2,TGCGCCAGCAGCCCAGCGGGAGGCACCACCGGGGAGCTGTTTTTT,CASSPAGGTTGELFF
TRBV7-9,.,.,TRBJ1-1,TGTGCCAGCAGCCCCGGGGGGGGCACTGAAGCTTTCTTT,CASSPGGGTEAFF
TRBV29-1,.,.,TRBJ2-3,TGCAGCGTTGTCCCTCCCGGAAATACGCAGTATTTT,CSVVPPGNTQYF
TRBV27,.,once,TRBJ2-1,TGTGCCAGCAGAATAAACTATGTTACAAATGAGCAGTTCTTC,CASRINYVTNEQFF
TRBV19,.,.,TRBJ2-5,TGTGCCAGTAGTACAAGATTACAAGAGACCCAGTACTTC,CASSTRLQETQYF
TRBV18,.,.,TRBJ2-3,TGTGCCAGCTCACCACCCCGCGAGGGGCGGACGGTTAGCACAGATACGCAGTATTTT,CASSPPREGRTVSTDTQYF
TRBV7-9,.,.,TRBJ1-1,TGTGCCAGCAGACCCCGTGATGATCGGGGGGTCACTGAAGCTTTCTTT,CASRPRDDRGVTEAFF
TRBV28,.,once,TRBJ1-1,TGTGCCAGCAGTTTGAGCTTTGAAGGTACGGCTTTCTTT,CASSLSFEGTAFF
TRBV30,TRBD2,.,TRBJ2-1,TGTGCCTGGATTAAGACTAGCGGATTTTACAATGAGCAGTTCTTC,CAWIKTSGFYNEQFF
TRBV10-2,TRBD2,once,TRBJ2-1,TGCGCCAGCACCGGACTAGTCCTTCGGAATGAGCAGTTCTTC,CASTGLVLRNEQFF
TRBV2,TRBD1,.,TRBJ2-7,TGTGCCAGCAGTGAAGCGTCCCGGACAGGGTGGAACTTC,CASSEASRTGWNF
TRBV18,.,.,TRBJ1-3,TGTGCCAGCTCACCCGAAATCGGCCTTGACACCATATATTTT,CASSPEIGLDTIYF
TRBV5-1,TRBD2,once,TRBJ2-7,TGCGCCAGCAGCCCAGAAGGACTAGCGGGAGTTGTCGAGCAGTACTTC,CASSPEGLAGVVEQYF
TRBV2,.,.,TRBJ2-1,TGTGCCAGCACTAGCCTAGCGGGACAGGGCCGTAGGATCTTC,CASTSLAGQGRRIF
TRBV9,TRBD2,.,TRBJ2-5,TGTGCCAGCAGCGGACTAGCGGCCCAAGAGACCCAGTACTTC,CASSGLAAQETQYF
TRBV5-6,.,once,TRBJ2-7,TGTGCCAGCAGCTTGTGGGGGATGGCCGAATACGAGCAGTACTTC,CASSLWGMAEYEQYF
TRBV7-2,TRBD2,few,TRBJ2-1,TGTGCCAGCAGTCCCGCCGGGGTAGCGGGATCTGAGCAGTTCTTC,CASSPAGVAGSEQFF
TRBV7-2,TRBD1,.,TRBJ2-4,TGTGCCAGCAGCCACCGGGACAGGGGGGACATTCAGTACTTC,CASSHRDRGDIQYF
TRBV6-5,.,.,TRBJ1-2,TGTGCCAGCAGTTACGATATTAACTATGGCTACACCTTC,CASSYDINYGYTF
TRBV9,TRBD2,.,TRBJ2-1,TGTGCCAGCAGCCCCGGGCTAGCGGTCTACAATGAGCAGTTCTTC,CASSPGLAVYNEQFF
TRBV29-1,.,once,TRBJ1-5,TGCAGCGTTTCGACAGGACTCACCGAGGAGAGCAATCAGCCCCAGCATTTT,CSVSTGLTEESNQPQHF
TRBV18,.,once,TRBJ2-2,TGTGCCAGCTCACCAGACTCCACCGGGGAGCTGTTTTTT,CASSPDSTGELFF
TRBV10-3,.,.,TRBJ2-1,TGTGCCATCAGTGAAGGGCGGGGAGTTGCGTACAATGAGCAGTTCTTC,CAISEGRGVAYNEQFF
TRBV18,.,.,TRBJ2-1,TGTGCCAGCTCTCTTCCGGGGACGGAGCAGTTCTTC,CASSLPGTEQFF
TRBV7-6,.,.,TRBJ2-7,TGTGCCAGCAGCTTATTAGTCGCCGGACCACTAAACTACGAGCAGTACTTC,CASSLLVAGPLNYEQYF
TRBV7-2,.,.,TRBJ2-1,TGTGCCAGCAGCTACTACAATGAGCAGTTCTTC,CASSYYNEQFF
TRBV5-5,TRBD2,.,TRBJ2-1,TGTGCCAGCAGCTTGTTAAGCGGGAGTCTGTCCTACAATGAGCAGTTCTTC,CASSLLSGSLSYNEQFF
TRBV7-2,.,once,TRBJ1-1,TGTGCCAGCAGTCCGGGACGGACCCCAGGGACTGAAGCTTTCTTT,CASSPGRTPGTEAFF
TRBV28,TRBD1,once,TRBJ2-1,TGTGCCAGCAGGATCACGGACAGGGGGAGGAATGAGCAGTTCTTC,CASRITDRGRNEQFF
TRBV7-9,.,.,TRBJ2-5,TGTGCCAGCAGCTTAAAGGAGACCCAGTACTTC,CASSLKETQYF
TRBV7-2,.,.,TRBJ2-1,TGTGCCAGCAAGGGAGGTGGTTCCTACAATGAGCAGTTCTTC,CASKGGGSYNEQFF
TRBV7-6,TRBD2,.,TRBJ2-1,TGTGCCAGCAGCCCTTATTTATCTAGCGGGAGGGGAAGAGACAATGAGCAGTTCTTC,CASSPYLSSGRGRDNEQFF
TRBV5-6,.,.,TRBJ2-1,TGTGCCAGCAGCTTGGATCTCGCCTCCAATGAGCAGTTCTTC,CASSLDLASNEQFF
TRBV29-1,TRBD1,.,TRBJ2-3,TGCAGCGTCCGTCGTAGTGGGACAGGGGTAACAGATACGCAGTATTTT,CSVRRSGTGVTDTQYF
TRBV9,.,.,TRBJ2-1,TGTGCCAGCAGCGTAGCTGGCAGGGGCAATGAGCAGTTCTTC,CASSVAGRGNEQFF
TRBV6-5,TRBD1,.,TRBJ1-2,TGTGCCAGCAGTTTATTGACAGGGAATGGCTACACCTTC,CASSLLTGNGYTF
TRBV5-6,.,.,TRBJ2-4,TGTGCCAGCAGCTTTAGGACGGAAAACATTCAGTACTTC,CASSFRTENIQYF
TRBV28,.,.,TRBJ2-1,TGTGCCAGCAGTTTCTCAATCCGCCGGGGAAGCTCCTACAATGAGCAGTTCTTC,CASSFSIRRGSSYNEQFF
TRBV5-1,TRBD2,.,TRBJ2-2,TGCGCCAGCCACAATAGCGGGACGAACACCGGGGAGCTGTTTTTT,CASHNSGTNTGELFF
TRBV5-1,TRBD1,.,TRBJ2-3,TGCGCCAGCAGCTTACAGGGGGGTACAGATACGCAGTATTTT,CASSLQGGTDTQYF
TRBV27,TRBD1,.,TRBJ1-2,TGTGCCAGCACCCCATCCTGGGACAGAGGAGGTTATGGCTACACCTTC,CASTPSWDRGGYGYTF
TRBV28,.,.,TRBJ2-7,TGTGCCAGCAGTTTATTTCCTTACGAGCAGTACTTC,CASSLFPYEQYF
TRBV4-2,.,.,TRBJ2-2,TGTGCCAGCAGCCCCCCGGGCGGGGCGGGATTACGTGGGACCGGGGAGCTGTTTTTT,CASSPPGGAGLRGTGELFF
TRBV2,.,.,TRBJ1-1,TGTGCCAGCAACGGGGGCCGAATGGCGAACACTGAAGCTTTCTTT,CASNGGRMANTEAFF
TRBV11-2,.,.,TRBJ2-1,TGTGCCAGCAGCTTAGGTCGGGTGCGGCTCTTCAATGAGCAGTTCTTC,CASSLGRVRLFNEQFF
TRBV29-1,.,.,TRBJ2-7,TGCAGCGTTGCGGTTCGCGCCCCTGGACGGGAGCAGTACTTC,CSVAVRAPGREQYF
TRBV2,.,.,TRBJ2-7,TGTGCCAAAGGAGCCGGCCCCTACGAGCAGTACTTC,CAKGAGPYEQYF
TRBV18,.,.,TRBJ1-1,TGTGCCAGCTCACCACTGAGGGGGGACACTGAAGCTTTCTTT,CASSPLRGDTEAFF
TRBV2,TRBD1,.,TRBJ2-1,TGTGCCAGCACCCCTTCCGGGACAGCTTACAATGAGCAGTTCTTC,CASTPSGTAYNEQFF
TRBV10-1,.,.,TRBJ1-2,TGCGCCGGGGGAGCGAGGCGCCCTCTTTTCTATGGCTACACCTTC,CAGGARRPLFYGYTF
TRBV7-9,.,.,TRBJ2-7,TGTGCCAGCAGCAACCGGGGGACCCTACTCGAGCAGTACTTC,CASSNRGTLLEQYF
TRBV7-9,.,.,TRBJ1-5,TGTGCCAGCAGCTTGGGTGAGGGCAGGGATCAGCCCCAGCATTTT,CASSLGEGRDQPQHF
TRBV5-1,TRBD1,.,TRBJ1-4,TGCGCCAGCAGCTTGGTATCGGGGACAGCTTACGGTAATGAAAAACTGTTTTTT,CASSLVSGTAYGNEKLFF
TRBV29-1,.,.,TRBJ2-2,TGCAGCGGTGGACGTCTTAACACCGGGGAGCTGTTTTTT,CSGGRLNTGELFF